The 5 T cell receptor beta chains in this list originate from one sample, sequenced in a study of long-term antiretroviral therapy in people with HIV. The assay, immunoSEQ v3.0, was run at survey level. Here immunoSEQ multiplex PCR was the method, and the copy in TCRdb shows in-frame clones only, minus some. There are 9,500 to 15,000 clones in the sample; about 73% occur only once, and 13% lies in the top ten. This material consisted of unsorted PBMCs, taken less than 3.2 years before starting antiretroviral therapy. These receptors were taken from a man aged 35 to 55 with HIV.

V and J are TRBV5-1 and TRBJ2-2; D may be TRBD2 (5 bases). The V end was cut by 0 bases, the J end by 5 bases, with 11 bases between. Germline lookup yields CDR1 SGHRS and CDR2 YFSETQ. The CDR3 extends over 15 amino acids. CDR3 amino acids: CASSLDAGQTGELFF. In DNA form, the CDR3 reads TGCGCCAGCAGCTTGGACGCGGGTCAAACCGGGGAGCTGTTTTTT. The full variable domain, rest sourced from reference TRBV5-1 and TRBJ2-2, is KAGVTQTPRYLIKTRGQQVTLSCSPISGHRSVSWYQQTPGQGLQFLFEYFSETQRNKGNFPGRFSGRQFSNSRSEMNVSTLELGDSALYLCASSLDAGQTGELFFGEGSRLTVL.

The rearrangement joins TRBV25-1 to TRBJ1-5; 9 bases match TRBD1. The CDR3 is 15 amino acids. Trimming removed 3 bases from V and 4 bases from J; junction bases left unmatched: 4. In germline, CDR1 is MGHDK, CDR2 SYGVNS. The CDR3 DNA sequence: TGTGCCAGCAGTGATCCGGGGACAGGGAATCAGCCCCAGCATTTT. It translates to CASSDPGTGNQPQHF.

V gene TRBV4-3 combines with J gene TRBJ2-7, with 8 bases lining up with TRBD2. Germline CDR1 and CDR2: LGHNA and YSLEER. The CDR3 consists of 15 residues. Unmatched junction bases numbered 5, after V lost 1 base and J lost 3 bases. CDR3 nucleotide sequence: TGCGCCAGCAGCCAAGCTGCGAGCGGGAGCTACGAGCAGTACTTC. It translates to CASSQAASGSYEQYF.

The rearrangement links TRBV7-8 to TRBJ2-7; D possibly corresponds to TRBD1 (6 bases). Trimming removed 3 bases from V and 0 bases from J, with 12 bases in between. Germline V gene sequence: CDR1 SGHVS, CDR2 FQNEAQ. The CDR3 is 15 residues long. The CDR3 DNA follows: TGTGCCAGCAGCTTCAGGGGCCCAAGCTCCTACGAGCAGTACTTC. This translates into CASSFRGPSSYEQYF.

This clone was counted a single time. The chain uses TRBV6-5 and TRBJ1-2, with 11 bases identical to TRBD1. The CDR3 is made up of 14 amino acids. J was trimmed by 6 bases and V by 6 bases; bases with no gene match: 6. Germline V gene data show CDR1 as MNHEY and CDR2 as SVGAGI. CDR3 protein: CASRIGTGGNGYTF. Written as DNA, the CDR3 is TGTGCCAGCAGAATAGGGACAGGGGGTAATGGCTACACCTTC.